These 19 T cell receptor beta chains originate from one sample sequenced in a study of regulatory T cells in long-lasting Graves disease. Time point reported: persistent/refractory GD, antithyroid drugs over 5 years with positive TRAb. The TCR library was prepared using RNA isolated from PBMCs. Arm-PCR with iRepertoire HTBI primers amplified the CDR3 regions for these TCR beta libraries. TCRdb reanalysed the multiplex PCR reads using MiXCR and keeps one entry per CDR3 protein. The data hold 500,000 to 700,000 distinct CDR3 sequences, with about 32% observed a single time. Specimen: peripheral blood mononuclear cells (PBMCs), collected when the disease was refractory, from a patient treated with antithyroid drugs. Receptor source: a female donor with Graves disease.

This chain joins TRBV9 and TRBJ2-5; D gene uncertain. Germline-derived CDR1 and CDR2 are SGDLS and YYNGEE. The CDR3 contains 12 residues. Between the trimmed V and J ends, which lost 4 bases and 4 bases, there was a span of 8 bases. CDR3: CASSNPGETQYF. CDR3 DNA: TGTGCCAGCAGCAACCCCGGAGAGACCCAGTACTTC.

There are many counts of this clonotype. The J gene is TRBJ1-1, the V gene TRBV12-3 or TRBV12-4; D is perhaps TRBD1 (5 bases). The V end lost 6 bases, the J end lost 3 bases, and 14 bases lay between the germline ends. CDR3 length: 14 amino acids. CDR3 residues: CASRSQGWDTEAFF. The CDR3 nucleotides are TGTGCCAGCAGGTCGCAGGGATGGGACACTGAAGCTTTCTTT.

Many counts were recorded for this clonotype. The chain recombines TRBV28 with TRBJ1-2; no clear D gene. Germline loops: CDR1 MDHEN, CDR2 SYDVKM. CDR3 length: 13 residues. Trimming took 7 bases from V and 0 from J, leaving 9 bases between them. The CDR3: CASTTTANYGYTF. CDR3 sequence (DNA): TGTGCCAGCACGACAACAGCTAACTATGGCTACACCTTC.

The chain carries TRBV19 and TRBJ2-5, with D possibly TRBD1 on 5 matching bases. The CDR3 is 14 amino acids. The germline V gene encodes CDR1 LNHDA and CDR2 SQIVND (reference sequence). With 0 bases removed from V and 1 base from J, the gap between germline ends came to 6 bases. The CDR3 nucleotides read TGTGCCAGTAGTATAGAACAGGTCCAAGAGACCCAGTACTTC. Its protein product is CASSIEQVQETQYF.

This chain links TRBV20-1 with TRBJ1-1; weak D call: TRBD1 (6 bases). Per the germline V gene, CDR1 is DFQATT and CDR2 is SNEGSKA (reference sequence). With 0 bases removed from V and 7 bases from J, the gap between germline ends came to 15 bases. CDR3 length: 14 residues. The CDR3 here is CSAREGRGQNEAFF. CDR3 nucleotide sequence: TGCAGTGCTAGAGAAGGCCGGGGGCAAAATGAAGCTTTCTTT.

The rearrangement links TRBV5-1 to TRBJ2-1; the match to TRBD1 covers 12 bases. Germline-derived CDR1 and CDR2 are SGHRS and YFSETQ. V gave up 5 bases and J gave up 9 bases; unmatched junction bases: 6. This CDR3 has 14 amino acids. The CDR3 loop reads CASRVGQGAAEQFF. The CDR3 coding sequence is TGCGCCAGCAGGGTGGGACAGGGGGCTGCTGAGCAGTTCTTC.

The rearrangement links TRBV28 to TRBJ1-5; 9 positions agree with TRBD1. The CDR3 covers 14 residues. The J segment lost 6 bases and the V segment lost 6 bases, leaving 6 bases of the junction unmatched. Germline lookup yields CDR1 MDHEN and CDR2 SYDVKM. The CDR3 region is CASSLQGAFQPQHF. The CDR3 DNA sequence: TGTGCCAGCAGCCTACAGGGGGCTTTTCAGCCCCAGCATTTT. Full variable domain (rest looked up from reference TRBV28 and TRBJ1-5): DVKVTQSSRYLVKRTGEKVFLECVQDMDHENMFWYRQDPGLGLRLIYFSYDVKMKEKGDIPEGYSVSREKKERFSLILESASTNQTSMYLCASSLQGAFQPQHFGDGTRLSIL.

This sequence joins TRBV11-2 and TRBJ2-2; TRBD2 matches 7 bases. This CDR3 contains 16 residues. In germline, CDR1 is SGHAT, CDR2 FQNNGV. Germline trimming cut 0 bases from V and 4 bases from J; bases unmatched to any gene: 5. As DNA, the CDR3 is TGTGCCAGCAGCTTAGACCTCGGGAGGAGCACCGGGGAGCTGTTTTTT. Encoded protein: CASSLDLGRSTGELFF. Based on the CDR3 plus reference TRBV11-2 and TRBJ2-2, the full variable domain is EAGVAQSPRYKIIEKRQSVAFWCNPISGHATLYWYQQILGQGPKLLIQFQNNGVVDDSQLPKDRFSAERLKGVDSTLKIQPAKLEDSAVYLCASSLDLGRSTGELFFGEGSRLTVL.

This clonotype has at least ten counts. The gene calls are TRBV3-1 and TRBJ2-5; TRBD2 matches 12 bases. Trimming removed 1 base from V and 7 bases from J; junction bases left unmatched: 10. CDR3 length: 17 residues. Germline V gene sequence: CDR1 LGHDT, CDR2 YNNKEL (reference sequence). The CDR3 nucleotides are TGTGCCAGCAGCCAAGGAACTAGCGGGAGGAGGGGGGGGACCCAGTACTTC. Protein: CASSQGTSGRRGGTQYF.

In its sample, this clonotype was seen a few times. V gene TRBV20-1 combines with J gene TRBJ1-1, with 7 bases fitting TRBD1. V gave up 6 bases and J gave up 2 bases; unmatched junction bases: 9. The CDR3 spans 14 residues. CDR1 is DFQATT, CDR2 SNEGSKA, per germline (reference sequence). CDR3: CSAQRTGSNTEAFF. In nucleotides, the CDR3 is TGCAGTGCCCAACGGACAGGAAGCAACACTGAAGCTTTCTTT.

The DNA for the CDR3 is TGTGCCAGCAGCCAAGGTGGTTTTGGCGCGGATGGCTACACCTTC. It specifies CASSQGGFGADGYTF. This rearrangement joins TRBV14 to TRBJ1-2; D gene ambiguous. Trimming removed 1 base from V and 6 bases from J, with 15 bases in between. CDR1 is SGHDN, CDR2 FVKESK, per germline. The CDR3 is 15 residues long.

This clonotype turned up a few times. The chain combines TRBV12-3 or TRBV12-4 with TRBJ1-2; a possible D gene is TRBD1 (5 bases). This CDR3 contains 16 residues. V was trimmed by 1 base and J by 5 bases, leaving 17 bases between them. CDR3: CASSLVLQVEGYGYTF. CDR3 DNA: TGTGCCAGCAGTTTAGTTCTACAGGTTGAGGGGTATGGCTACACCTTC.

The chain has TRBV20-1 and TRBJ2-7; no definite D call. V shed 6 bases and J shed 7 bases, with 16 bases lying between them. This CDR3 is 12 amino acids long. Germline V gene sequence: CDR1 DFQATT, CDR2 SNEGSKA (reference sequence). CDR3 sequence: CSARASPREQYF. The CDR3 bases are TGCAGTGCACGGGCCTCGCCTCGAGAGCAGTACTTC.

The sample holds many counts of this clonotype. CDR3 DNA: TGTGCCAGCAGTTTAGGGACAGGGGGAACGTTTAATTCACCCCTCCACTTT. Translating gives CASSLGTGGTFNSPLHF. J is TRBJ1-6 and V is TRBV28; the match to TRBD1 covers 11 bases. With V trimmed by 2 bases and J by 6 bases, 6 bases remained unmatched. The CDR3 is 17 amino acids. Germline lookup yields CDR1 MDHEN and CDR2 SYDVKM.

CDR3 nucleotides: TGTGCCATCAGGCTCGGAGGGCAGGGCCAAGAGACCCAGTACTTC. Translation: CAIRLGGQGQETQYF. The chain joins TRBV10-3 to TRBJ2-5, with TRBD2 as a possible D gene (6 bases). The CDR3 runs to 15 residues. CDR1 and CDR2 from the germline V gene are ENHRY and SYGVKD. Deletions cut 6 bases from V and 1 base from J, with 15 bases between.

CDR3 residues: CSVEVSGLAIYEQYF. The DNA of the CDR3 is TGCAGCGTTGAAGTATCGGGACTAGCTATCTACGAGCAGTACTTC. The chain combines TRBV29-1 with TRBJ2-7; 9 nucleotides match TRBD2. The CDR3 has 15 residues. Germline CDR1 SQVTM, CDR2 ANQGSEA. Trimming took 1 base from V and 3 from J; bases not matched to a gene: 7.

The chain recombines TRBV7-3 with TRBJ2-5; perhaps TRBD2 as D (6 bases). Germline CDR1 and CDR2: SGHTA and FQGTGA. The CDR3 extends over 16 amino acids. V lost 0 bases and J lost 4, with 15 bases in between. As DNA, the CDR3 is TGTGCCAGCAGCTTAACGCAGAGACTAGTAGGAGAGACCCAGTACTTC. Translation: CASSLTQRLVGETQYF.

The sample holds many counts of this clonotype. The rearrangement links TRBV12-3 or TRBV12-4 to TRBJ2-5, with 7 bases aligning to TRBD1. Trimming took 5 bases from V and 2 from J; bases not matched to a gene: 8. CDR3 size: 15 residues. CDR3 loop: CASSPRTGLQETQYF. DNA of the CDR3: TGTGCCAGCAGTCCCCGGACAGGCCTACAAGAGACCCAGTACTTC.

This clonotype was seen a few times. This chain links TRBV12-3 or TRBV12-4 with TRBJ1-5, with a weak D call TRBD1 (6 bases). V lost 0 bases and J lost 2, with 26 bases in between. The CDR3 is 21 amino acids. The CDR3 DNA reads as TGTGCCAGCAGTTTAGCTTTACAGGGTCCGAGCAACACGGTTGGCAATCAGCCCCAGCATTTT. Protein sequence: CASSLALQGPSNTVGNQPQHF.